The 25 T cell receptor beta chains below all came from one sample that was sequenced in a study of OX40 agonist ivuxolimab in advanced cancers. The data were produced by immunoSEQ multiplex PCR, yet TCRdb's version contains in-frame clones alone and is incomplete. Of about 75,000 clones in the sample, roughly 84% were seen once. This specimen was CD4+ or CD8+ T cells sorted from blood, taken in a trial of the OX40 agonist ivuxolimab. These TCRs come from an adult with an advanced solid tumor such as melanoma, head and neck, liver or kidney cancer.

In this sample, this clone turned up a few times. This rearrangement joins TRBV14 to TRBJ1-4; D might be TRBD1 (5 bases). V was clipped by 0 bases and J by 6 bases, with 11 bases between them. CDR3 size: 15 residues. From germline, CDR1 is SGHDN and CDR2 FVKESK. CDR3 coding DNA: TGTGCCAGCAGCCAAGATCTGCAGGGCCATGAAAAACTGTTTTTT. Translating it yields CASSQDLQGHEKLFF.

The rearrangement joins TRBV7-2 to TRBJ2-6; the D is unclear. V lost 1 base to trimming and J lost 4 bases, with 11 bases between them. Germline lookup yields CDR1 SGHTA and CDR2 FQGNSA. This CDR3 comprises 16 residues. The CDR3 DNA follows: TGTGCCAGCAGCTTAGTTTCAGGCACCGGGGCCAACGTCCTGACTTTC. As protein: CASSLVSGTGANVLTF.

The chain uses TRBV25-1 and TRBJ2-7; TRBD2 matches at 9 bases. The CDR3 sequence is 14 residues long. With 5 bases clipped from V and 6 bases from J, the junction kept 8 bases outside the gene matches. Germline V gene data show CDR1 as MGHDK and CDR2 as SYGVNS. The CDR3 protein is CASSSRGTSSEQYF. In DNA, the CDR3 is TGTGCCAGCAGTTCAAGGGGGACTAGCTCCGAGCAGTACTTC.

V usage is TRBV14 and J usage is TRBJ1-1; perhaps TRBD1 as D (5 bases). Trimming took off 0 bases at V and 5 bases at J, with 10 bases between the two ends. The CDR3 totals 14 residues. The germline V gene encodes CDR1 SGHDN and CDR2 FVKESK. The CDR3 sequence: CASSQELEGTEAFF. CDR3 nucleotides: TGTGCCAGCAGCCAAGAGTTGGAGGGGACTGAAGCTTTCTTT.

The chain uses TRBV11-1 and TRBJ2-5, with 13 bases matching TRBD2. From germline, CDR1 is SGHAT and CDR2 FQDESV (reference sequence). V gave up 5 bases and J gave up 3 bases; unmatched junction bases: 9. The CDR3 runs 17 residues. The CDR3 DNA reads TGTGCCAGCAGCGAGGGGACTAGCGGGAATGGGGAAGAGACCCAGTACTTC. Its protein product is CASSEGTSGNGEETQYF.

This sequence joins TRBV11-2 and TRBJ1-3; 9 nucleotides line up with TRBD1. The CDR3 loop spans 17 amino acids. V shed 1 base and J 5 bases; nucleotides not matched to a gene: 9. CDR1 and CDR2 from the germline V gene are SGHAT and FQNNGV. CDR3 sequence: CASSLVLPGQGRNTIYF. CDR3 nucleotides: TGTGCCAGCAGCTTAGTTTTACCGGGACAGGGTAGAAACACCATATATTTT.

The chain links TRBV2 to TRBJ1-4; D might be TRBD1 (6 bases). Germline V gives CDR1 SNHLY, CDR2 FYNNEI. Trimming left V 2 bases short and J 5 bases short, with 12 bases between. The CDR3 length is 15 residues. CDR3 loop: CASSELGQINEKLFF. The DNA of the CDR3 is TGTGCCAGCAGTGAATTAGGACAGATAAATGAAAAACTGTTTTTT.

The CDR3 reads CASSLDSSTDTQYF. In DNA, the CDR3 is TGCGCCAGCAGCTTGGACAGTAGCACAGATACGCAGTATTTT. The chain has TRBV5-1 and TRBJ2-3; D is uncertain. CDR3 length: 14 amino acids. Trimming cost V 0 bases and J 0 bases, with 5 bases left between them. Germline V gives CDR1 SGHRS, CDR2 YFSETQ.

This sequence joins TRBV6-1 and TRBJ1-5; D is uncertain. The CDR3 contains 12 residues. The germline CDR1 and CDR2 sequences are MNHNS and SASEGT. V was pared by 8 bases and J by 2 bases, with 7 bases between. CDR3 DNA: TGTGCCAGCGGGGAAGGCAATCAGCCCCAGCATTTT. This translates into CASGEGNQPQHF.

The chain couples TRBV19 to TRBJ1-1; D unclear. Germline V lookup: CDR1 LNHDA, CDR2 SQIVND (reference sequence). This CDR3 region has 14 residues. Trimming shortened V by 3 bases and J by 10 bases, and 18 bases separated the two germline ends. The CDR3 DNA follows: TGTGCCAGTAGTATTAATCAGAATGCTCGCGGAGCTTTCTTT. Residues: CASSINQNARGAFF.

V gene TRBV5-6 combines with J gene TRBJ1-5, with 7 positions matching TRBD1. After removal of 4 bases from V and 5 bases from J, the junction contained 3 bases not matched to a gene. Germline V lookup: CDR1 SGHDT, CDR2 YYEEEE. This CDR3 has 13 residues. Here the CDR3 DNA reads TGTGCCAGCAGCGCCGACAGGGATCAGCCCCAGCATTTT. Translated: CASSADRDQPQHF.

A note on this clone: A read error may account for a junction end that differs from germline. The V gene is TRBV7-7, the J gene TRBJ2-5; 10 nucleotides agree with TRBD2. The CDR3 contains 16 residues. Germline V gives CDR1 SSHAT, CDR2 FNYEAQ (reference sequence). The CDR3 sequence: CASSLAGGTMGETQYF. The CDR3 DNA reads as TGTGCTAGCAGCTTAGCGGGGGGCACCATGGGGGAGACCCAGTACTTC.

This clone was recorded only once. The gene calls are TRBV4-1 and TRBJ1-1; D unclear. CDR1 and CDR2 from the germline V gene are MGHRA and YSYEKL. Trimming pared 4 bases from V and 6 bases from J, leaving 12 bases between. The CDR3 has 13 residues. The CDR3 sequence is CASSPGPGAEAFF. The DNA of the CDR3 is TGCGCCAGCAGCCCAGGCCCCGGGGCTGAAGCTTTCTTT.

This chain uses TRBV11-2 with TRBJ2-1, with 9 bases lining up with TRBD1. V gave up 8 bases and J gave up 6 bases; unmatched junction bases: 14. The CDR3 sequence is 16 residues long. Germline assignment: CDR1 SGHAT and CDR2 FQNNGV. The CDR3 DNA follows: TGTGCCAGCTCCAATTCCCGGGACAGGGCCTCCAATGAGCAGTTCTTC. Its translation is CASSNSRDRASNEQFF.

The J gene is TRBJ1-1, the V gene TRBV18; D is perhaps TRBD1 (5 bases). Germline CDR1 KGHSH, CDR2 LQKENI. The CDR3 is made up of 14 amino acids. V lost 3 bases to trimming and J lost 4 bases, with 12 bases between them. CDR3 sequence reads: CASSPRQGTTEAFF. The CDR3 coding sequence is TGTGCCAGCTCACCGCGCCAGGGTACCACTGAAGCTTTCTTT. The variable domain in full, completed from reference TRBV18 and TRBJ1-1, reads NAGVMQNPRHLVRRRGQEARLRCSPMKGHSHVYWYRQLPEEGLKFMVYLQKENIIDESGMPKERFSAEFPKEGPSILRIQQVVRGDSAAYFCASSPRQGTTEAFFGQGTRLTVV.

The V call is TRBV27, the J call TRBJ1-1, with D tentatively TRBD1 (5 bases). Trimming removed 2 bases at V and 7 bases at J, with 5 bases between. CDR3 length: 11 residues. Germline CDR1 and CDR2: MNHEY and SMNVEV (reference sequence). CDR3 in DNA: TGTGCCAGCAGTTTAAGGGGTGAAGCTTTCTTT. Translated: CASSLRGEAFF.

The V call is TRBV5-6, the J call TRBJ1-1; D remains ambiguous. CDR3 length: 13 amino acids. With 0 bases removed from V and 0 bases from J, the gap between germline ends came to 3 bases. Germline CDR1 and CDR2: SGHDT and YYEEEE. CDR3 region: CASSLGMNTEAFF. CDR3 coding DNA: TGTGCCAGCAGCTTGGGCATGAACACTGAAGCTTTCTTT.

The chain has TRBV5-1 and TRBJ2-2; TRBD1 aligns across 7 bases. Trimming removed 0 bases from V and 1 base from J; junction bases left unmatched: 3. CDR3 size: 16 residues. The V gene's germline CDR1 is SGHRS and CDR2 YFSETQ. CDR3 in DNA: TGCGCCAGCAGCTTGGGGGGACAGATGAACACCGGGGAGCTGTTTTTT. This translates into CASSLGGQMNTGELFF.

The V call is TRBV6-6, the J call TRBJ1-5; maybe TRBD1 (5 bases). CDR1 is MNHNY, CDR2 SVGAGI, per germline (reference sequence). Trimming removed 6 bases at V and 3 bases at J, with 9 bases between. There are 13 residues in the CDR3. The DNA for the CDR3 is TGTGCCAGCAGGAAAGGGGCCAATCAGCCCCAGCATTTT. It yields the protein CASRKGANQPQHF.

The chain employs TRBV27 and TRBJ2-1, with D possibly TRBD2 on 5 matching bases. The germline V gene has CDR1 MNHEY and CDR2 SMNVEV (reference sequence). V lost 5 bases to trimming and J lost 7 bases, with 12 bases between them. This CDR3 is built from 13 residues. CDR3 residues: CASSRASRNEQFF. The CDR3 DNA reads TGTGCCAGCAGTCGGGCTAGCCGGAATGAGCAGTTCTTC.

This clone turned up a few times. This chain's CDR3 is CASSGPGSGAYNEQFF. The CDR3 DNA is TGTGCCAGCAGCGGGCCGGGGAGCGGCGCCTACAATGAGCAGTTCTTC. V is TRBV9 and J is TRBJ2-1; TRBD2 might be the D (5 bases). The germline V and J ends were trimmed by 3 bases and 2 bases, with 15 bases remaining between them. The CDR3 is made up of 16 amino acids. Germline lookup yields CDR1 SGDLS and CDR2 YYNGEE.

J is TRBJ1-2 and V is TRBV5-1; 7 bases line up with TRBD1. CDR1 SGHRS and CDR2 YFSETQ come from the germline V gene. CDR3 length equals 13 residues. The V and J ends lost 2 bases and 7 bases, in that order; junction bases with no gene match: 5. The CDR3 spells CASSLQGISGYTF. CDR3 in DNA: TGCGCCAGCAGCTTACAGGGGATTTCTGGCTACACCTTC.

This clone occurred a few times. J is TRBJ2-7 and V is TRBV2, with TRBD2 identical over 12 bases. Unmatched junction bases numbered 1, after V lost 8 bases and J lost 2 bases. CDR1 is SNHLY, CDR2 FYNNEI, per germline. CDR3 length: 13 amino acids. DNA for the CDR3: TGTGCCAGCCGACTAGCGGGAGCCTACGAGCAGTACTTC. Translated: CASRLAGAYEQYF.

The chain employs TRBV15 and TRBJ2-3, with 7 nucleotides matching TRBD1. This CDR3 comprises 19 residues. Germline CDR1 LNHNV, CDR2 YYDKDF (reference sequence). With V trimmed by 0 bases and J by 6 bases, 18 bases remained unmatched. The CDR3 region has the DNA TGTGCCACCAGCAGAGATCCTAAGAAACCCCGACAGGGCTGGGATACGCAGTATTTT. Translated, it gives CATSRDPKKPRQGWDTQYF.

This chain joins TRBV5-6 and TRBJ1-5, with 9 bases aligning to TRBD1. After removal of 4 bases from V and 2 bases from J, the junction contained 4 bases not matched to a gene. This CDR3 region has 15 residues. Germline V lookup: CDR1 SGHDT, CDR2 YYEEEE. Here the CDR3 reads CASSTTGGGNQPQHF. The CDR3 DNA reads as TGTGCCAGCAGCACGACAGGGGGGGGCAATCAGCCCCAGCATTTT.